This T cell receptor (beta chain) was observed in a study of cytomegalovirus exposure and HLA in healthy donors. This clone has just a few counts. 13 Jbeta primers and 60 Vbeta primers were used for the PCR. TCRdb keeps only in-frame clones here, not all; method: immunoSEQ multiplex PCR. Of tens of thousands of clones in the sample, 77% were seen once. The germline gives CDR1 MNHNS, CDR2 SASEGT. V was pared by 0 bases and J by 7 bases, with 0 bases of the junction left unmatched. The CDR3 consists of 15 residues. This clonotype originated in a man aged 25 to 40 in good health and CMV-seronegative. The specimen sequenced was PBMCs. The chain joins TRBV6-1 to TRBJ1-6; 10 bases map to TRBD1. The CDR3 protein is CASSEATGGNSPLHF. DNA of the CDR3: TGTGCCAGCAGTGAAGCGACAGGGGGCAATTCACCCCTCCACTTT.